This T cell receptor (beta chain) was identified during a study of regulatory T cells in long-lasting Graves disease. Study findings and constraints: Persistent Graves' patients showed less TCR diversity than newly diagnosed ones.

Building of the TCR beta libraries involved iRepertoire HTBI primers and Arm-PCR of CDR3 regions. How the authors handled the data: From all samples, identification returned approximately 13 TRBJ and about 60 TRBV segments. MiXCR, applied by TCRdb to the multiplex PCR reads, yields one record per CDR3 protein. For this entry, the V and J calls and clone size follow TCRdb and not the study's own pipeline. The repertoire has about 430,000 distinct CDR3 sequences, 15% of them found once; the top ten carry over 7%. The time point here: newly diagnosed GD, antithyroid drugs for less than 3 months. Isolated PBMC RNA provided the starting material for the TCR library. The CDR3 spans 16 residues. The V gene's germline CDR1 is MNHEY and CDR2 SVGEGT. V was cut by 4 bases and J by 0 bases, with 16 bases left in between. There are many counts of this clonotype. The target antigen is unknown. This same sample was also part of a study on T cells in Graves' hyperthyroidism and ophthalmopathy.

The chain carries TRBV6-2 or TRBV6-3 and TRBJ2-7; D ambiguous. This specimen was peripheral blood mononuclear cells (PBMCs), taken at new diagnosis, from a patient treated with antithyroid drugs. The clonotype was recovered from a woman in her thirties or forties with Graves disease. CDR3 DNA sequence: TGTGCCAGCAGTTCCTCAGAGGACCAAAGCTCCTACGAGCAGTACTTC. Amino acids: CASSSSEDQSSYEQYF.